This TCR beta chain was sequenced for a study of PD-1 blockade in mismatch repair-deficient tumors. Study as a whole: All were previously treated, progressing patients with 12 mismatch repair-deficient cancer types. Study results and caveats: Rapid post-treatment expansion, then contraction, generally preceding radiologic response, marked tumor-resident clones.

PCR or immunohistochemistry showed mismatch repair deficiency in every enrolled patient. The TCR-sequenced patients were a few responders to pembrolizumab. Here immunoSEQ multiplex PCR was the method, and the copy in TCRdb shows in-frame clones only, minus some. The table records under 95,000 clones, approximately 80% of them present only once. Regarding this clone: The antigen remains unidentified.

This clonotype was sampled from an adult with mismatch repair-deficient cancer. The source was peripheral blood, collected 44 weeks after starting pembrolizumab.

The CDR3 nucleotides are TGCGCCAGCAGCCTAGTTCTCCGATCCGAGCAGTACTTC. Its protein product is CASSLVLRSEQYF. The V call is TRBV4-3, the J call TRBJ2-7; no reliable D call. CDR1 is LGHNA, CDR2 YSLEER, per germline. The CDR3 has 13 amino acids. Trimming cost V 4 bases and J 6 bases, with 13 bases left between them.